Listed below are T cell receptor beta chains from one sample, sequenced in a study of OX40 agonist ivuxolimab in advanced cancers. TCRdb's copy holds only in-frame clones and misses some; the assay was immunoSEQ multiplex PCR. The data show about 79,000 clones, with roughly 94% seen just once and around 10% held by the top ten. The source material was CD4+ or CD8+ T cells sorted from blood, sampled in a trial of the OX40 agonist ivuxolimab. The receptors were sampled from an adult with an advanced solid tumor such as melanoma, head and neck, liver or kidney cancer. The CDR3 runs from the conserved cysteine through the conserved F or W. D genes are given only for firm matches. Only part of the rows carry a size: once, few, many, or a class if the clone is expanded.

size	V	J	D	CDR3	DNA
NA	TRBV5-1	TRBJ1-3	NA	CASSGTTGGGNTIYF	TGCGCCAGCAGCGGGACCACAGGAGGGGGAAACACCATATATTTT
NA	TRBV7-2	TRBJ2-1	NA	CASSPLTPSEQFF	TGTGCCAGCAGCCCCCTGACCCCGTCGGAGCAGTTCTTC
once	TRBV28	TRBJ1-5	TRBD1	CASRTGRDSNQPQHF	TGTGCCAGCAGGACAGGGAGGGATAGCAATCAGCCCCAGCATTTT
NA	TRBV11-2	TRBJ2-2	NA	CASSFYTGELFF	TGTGCCAGCAGCTTCTACACCGGGGAGCTGTTTTTT
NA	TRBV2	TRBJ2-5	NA	CASKGSGEETQYF	TGTGCCAGCAAGGGAAGCGGCGAAGAGACCCAGTACTTC
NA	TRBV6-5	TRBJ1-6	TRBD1	CASSGTDNSPLHF	TGTGCCAGCAGTGGGACAGATAATTCACCCCTCCACTTT
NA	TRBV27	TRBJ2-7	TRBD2	CASNAGASGRPYEQYF	TGTGCCAGCAATGCGGGGGCTAGCGGGAGACCCTACGAGCAGTACTTC
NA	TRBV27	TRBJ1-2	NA	CASSFGSVNYGYTF	TGTGCCAGCAGTTTCGGGAGCGTTAACTATGGCTACACCTTC
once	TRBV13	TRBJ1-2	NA	CASSQTSLSDYTF	TGTGCCAGCAGCCAAACTTCCCTCAGTGACTACACCTTC
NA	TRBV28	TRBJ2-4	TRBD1	CASDPSGGDRGRNIQYF	TGTGCCAGCGATCCCAGTGGGGGGGACAGGGGCCGGAACATTCAGTACTTC
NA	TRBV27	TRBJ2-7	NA	CASTSYNTPTYEQYF	TGTGCCAGCACCTCTTACAATACACCCACCTACGAGCAGTACTTC
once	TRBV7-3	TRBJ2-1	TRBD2	CASSLLAGSWNEQFF	TGTGCCAGCAGTCTTCTAGCGGGGAGTTGGAATGAGCAGTTCTTC
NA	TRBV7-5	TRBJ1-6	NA	CARSRVQVGSYNSPLHF	TGTGCCAGAAGCCGCGTACAGGTCGGATCCTATAATTCACCCCTCCACTTT
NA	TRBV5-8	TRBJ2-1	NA	CASSPHLGGSYNEQFF	TGTGCCAGCAGCCCTCACCTTGGGGGCTCCTACAATGAGCAGTTCTTC
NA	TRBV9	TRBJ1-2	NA	CASSPLLAGQWDYGYTF	TGTGCCAGCAGCCCGCTTTTAGCGGGACAATGGGACTATGGCTACACCTTC
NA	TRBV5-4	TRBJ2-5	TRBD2	CASIGLAGGQETQYF	TGTGCCAGCATCGGACTAGCGGGGGGGCAAGAGACCCAGTACTTC